A single sample gave rise to the 30 T cell receptor beta chains below, sequenced in a study of blood T cell repertoires in COVID-19. Method: immunoSEQ multiplex PCR; TCRdb's copy keeps in-frame clones and lacks some. The data show about 160,000 clones, about 93% seen once. The specimen was peripheral blood. These receptors were obtained from a woman aged 45-60 years with acute or convalescent COVID-19.

The chain uses TRBV4-1 and TRBJ1-1; 9 bases line up with TRBD1. The CDR3 sequence is 15 residues long. Unmatched junction bases numbered 14, after V lost 5 bases and J lost 10 bases. From germline, CDR1 is MGHRA and CDR2 YSYEKL. The chain's CDR3 is CASSVTGTGSVAAFF. DNA of the CDR3: TGCGCCAGCAGCGTTACCGGGACAGGGTCGGTCGCAGCTTTCTTT.

This rearrangement joins TRBV2 to TRBJ1-4; 8 nucleotides agree with TRBD1. This CDR3 region has 14 residues. V dropped 3 bases and J dropped 7; count of bases not matched to a gene: 4. Germline CDR1 and CDR2: SNHLY and FYNNEI. The CDR3 is CASSEQGAGEKLFF. CDR3 DNA: TGTGCCAGCAGTGAGCAGGGGGCAGGTGAAAAACTGTTTTTT.

Of note for this clone: Other DNA sequences from this sample encode an identical CDR3 as well. The CDR3 sequence is CASSPRANTEAFF. CDR3 nucleotide sequence: TGTGCCAGCTCACCACGGGCCAACACTGAAGCTTTCTTT. The chain is built from TRBV18 and TRBJ1-1; no clear D gene. This CDR3 contains 13 residues. The ends were cut back, 1 base at V and 2 bases at J, with 5 bases in the middle. The germline V gene encodes CDR1 KGHSH and CDR2 LQKENI.

A single count supports this clone. This chain joins TRBV18 and TRBJ1-5; D call uncertain. The CDR3 has 16 amino acids. Germline assignment: CDR1 KGHSH and CDR2 LQKENI. The V end was cut by 0 bases, the J end by 0 bases, with 9 bases between. The CDR3 DNA sequence: TGTGCCAGCTCACCACCGGGAGATTATAGCAATCAGCCCCAGCATTTT. Translating gives CASSPPGDYSNQPQHF.

The genes are TRBV25-1 and TRBJ1-2; TRBD1 is a possible D gene (5 bases). CDR1 and CDR2 from the germline V gene are MGHDK and SYGVNS. CDR3 length equals 12 residues. V lost 4 bases, J lost 8 bases, and 11 bases lay in between. The CDR3 DNA follows: TGTGCCAGCAGTGGGGGCCACTTGGGCTACACCTTC. Its protein is CASSGGHLGYTF.

The rearrangement joins TRBV18 to TRBJ1-1; 9 bases map to TRBD1. The CDR3 spans 13 residues. Germline V lookup: CDR1 KGHSH, CDR2 LQKENI. Trimming took 3 bases from V and 8 from J; bases not matched to a gene: 4. The chain's CDR3 is CASSPGTGWEAFF. The DNA for the CDR3 is TGTGCCAGCTCACCCGGGACAGGGTGGGAAGCTTTCTTT.

V usage is TRBV29-1 and J usage is TRBJ1-2, with 8 bases fitting TRBD1. The germline gives CDR1 SQVTM, CDR2 ANQGSEA. The CDR3 runs 12 residues. V shed 6 bases, J shed 6 bases, and the junction held 6 bases outside the gene matches. Written as DNA, the CDR3 is TGCAGCGTCGGGACAGGAGGGAATGGCTACACCTTC. Residues: CSVGTGGNGYTF.

This chain joins TRBV6-5 and TRBJ1-5; the match to TRBD1 covers 7 bases. The V gene's germline CDR1 is MNHEY and CDR2 SVGAGI. This CDR3 comprises 15 residues. The trim removed 6 bases at V and 5 bases at J, leaving 10 bases unmatched. The CDR3 sequence: CASSSLGQEYQPQHF. The CDR3 nucleotides read TGTGCCAGCAGCTCTCTTGGACAGGAATATCAGCCCCAGCATTTT.

This clone was seen only once. The chain combines TRBV5-1 with TRBJ2-5; TRBD2 matches 11 bases. The V gene's germline CDR1 is SGHRS and CDR2 YFSETQ. Trimming took 5 bases from V and 1 from J; bases not matched to a gene: 7. This CDR3 region has 16 residues. DNA for the CDR3: TGCGCCAGCAGGTTACTAGCGGGGGAGCTCCAAGAGACCCAGTACTTC. Its protein product is CASRLLAGELQETQYF.

The chain employs TRBV7-2 and TRBJ2-1; 10 positions agree with TRBD1. V shed 1 base and J 4 bases; nucleotides not matched to a gene: 1. Germline CDR1 reads SGHTA; CDR2 reads FQGNSA. The CDR3 extends over 15 amino acids. CDR3 sequence reads: CASSLGQGAYNEQFF. The DNA for the CDR3 is TGTGCCAGCAGCTTAGGACAGGGGGCGTACAATGAGCAGTTCTTC.

CDR3: CATRQDPSTDTQYF. CDR3 bases: TGTGCCACTAGACAGGACCCTAGCACAGATACGCAGTATTTT. The genes are TRBV6-6 and TRBJ2-3, with a tentative D call TRBD1 (6 bases). Deletions cut 10 bases from V and 0 bases from J, with 14 bases between. The CDR3 totals 14 residues. Per germline, CDR1 MNHNY and CDR2 SVGAGI (reference sequence).

The chain uses TRBV28 and TRBJ2-7, with TRBD1 as a possible D gene (6 bases). V gave up 2 bases and J gave up 4 bases, with 12 bases separating them. The germline CDR1 and CDR2 sequences are MDHEN and SYDVKM. CDR3 length: 14 residues. CDR3 region: CASSLVGQKYEQYF. CDR3 bases: TGTGCCAGCAGTTTAGTAGGACAGAAATACGAGCAGTACTTC.

The V gene is TRBV5-1, the J gene TRBJ1-6; TRBD1 aligns across 7 bases. Germline-derived CDR1 and CDR2 are SGHRS and YFSETQ. V lost 0 bases and J lost 6; bases outside the gene matches: 6. The length of the CDR3 is 16 residues. The CDR3 spells CASSLEGTAFNSPLHF. The CDR3 nucleotides are TGCGCCAGCAGCTTGGAGGGGACAGCTTTTAATTCACCCCTCCACTTT.

This rearrangement joins TRBV4-1 to TRBJ1-1, with 7 nucleotides matching TRBD1. The germline CDR1 and CDR2 sequences are MGHRA and YSYEKL. V dropped 3 bases and J dropped 6; count of bases not matched to a gene: 4. The CDR3 is 13 residues long. CDR3: CASSHHGTAEAFF. The CDR3 coding sequence is TGCGCCAGCAGCCATCACGGGACAGCTGAAGCTTTCTTT.

CDR3 DNA sequence: TGTGCCAGCAGCTCACAACCGGGACAGAGTTTTCAGCAGTACTTC. This translates into CASSSQPGQSFQQYF. The V call is TRBV7-8, the J call TRBJ2-7; 7 bases fit TRBD1. The CDR3 covers 15 residues. Per germline, CDR1 SGHVS and CDR2 FQNEAQ. J lost 8 bases, V lost 4 bases, and 14 bases had no gene match.

The chain links TRBV2 to TRBJ1-5; D is ambiguous. The CDR3 runs 14 residues. The V gene lost 3 bases and the J gene lost 6 bases, with 12 bases spanning the gap. Germline V gene lookup returns CDR1 SNHLY and CDR2 FYNNEI. The CDR3: CASSDKRESQPQHF. The CDR3 bases are TGTGCCAGCAGTGATAAGAGGGAGAGTCAGCCCCAGCATTTT.

The chain joins TRBV18 to TRBJ1-5; 7 bases match TRBD1. V shed 4 bases, J shed 2 bases, and the junction held 2 bases outside the gene matches. The germline CDR1 and CDR2 sequences are KGHSH and LQKENI. CDR3 size: 14 residues. As DNA, the CDR3 is TGTGCCAGCTCACGTGGACAGGGCAATCAGCCCCAGCATTTT. Translating gives CASSRGQGNQPQHF. The complete variable domain, with remaining parts taken from reference TRBV18 and TRBJ1-5, reads NAGVMQNPRHLVRRRGQEARLRCSPMKGHSHVYWYRQLPEEGLKFMVYLQKENIIDESGMPKERFSAEFPKEGPSILRIQQVVRGDSAAYFCASSRGQGNQPQHFGDGTRLSIL.

This chain connects TRBV28 to TRBJ1-5, with D unresolved. The germline gives CDR1 MDHEN, CDR2 SYDVKM. V was pared by 6 bases and J by 6 bases, with 15 bases between. This CDR3 contains 14 residues. The CDR3 DNA sequence: TGTGCCAGCAGCCTCAGGCAGACGAGTCAGCCCCAGCATTTT. As protein: CASSLRQTSQPQHF.

This clone was found a few times. V and J are TRBV11-3 and TRBJ2-7; D uncertain. Germline V gives CDR1 SGHNT, CDR2 YENEEA. The CDR3 is 13 residues long. V lost 2 bases and J 6 bases, leaving 11 bases between the germline ends. This CDR3 is CASSLFRGGEQYF. The CDR3 bases are TGTGCCAGCAGCTTATTCCGAGGTGGCGAGCAGTACTTC. Looking up the rest from reference TRBV11-3 and TRBJ2-7 gives the full variable domain: EAGVVQSPRYKIIEKKQPVAFWCNPISGHNTLYWYLQNLGQGPELLIRYENEEAVDDSQLPKDRFSAERLKGVDSTLKIQPAELGDSAVYLCASSLFRGGEQYFGPGTRLTVT.

The chain has TRBV7-2 and TRBJ1-5; D may be TRBD1 (5 bases). This CDR3 region has 14 residues. Germline lookup yields CDR1 SGHTA and CDR2 FQGNSA. Trimming shortened V by 5 bases and J by 2 bases, and 10 bases separated the two germline ends. The CDR3 sequence: CASSPRGGNQPQHF. The CDR3 bases are TGTGCCAGCAGCCCGCGGGGGGGCAATCAGCCCCAGCATTTT.

This chain joins TRBV3-1 (or the pseudogene TRBV3-2) and TRBJ2-7; a weak D match, TRBD1 (6 bases). Trimming removed 3 bases at V and 7 bases at J, with 13 bases between. Germline CDR1 is LGHDT and CDR2 is YNNKEL (reference sequence). CDR3 length equals 13 residues. CDR3 sequence (DNA): TGTGCCAGCAGCCACAGGGGTTTTGGGGAGCAGTACTTC. Protein product: CASSHRGFGEQYF.

The chain employs TRBV13 and TRBJ2-5; 7 positions agree with TRBD1. Germline assignment: CDR1 PRHDT and CDR2 FYEKMQ (reference sequence). The V segment lost 5 bases and the J segment 5 bases; nucleotides outside the gene matches: 11. The CDR3 has 15 amino acids. CDR3 amino acids: CASSDTGAYGETQYF. In nucleotides, the CDR3 is TGTGCCAGCAGCGATACAGGGGCTTACGGGGAGACCCAGTACTTC.

This chain joins TRBV7-9 and TRBJ2-7, with a tentative D call TRBD2 (5 bases). V was pared by 6 bases and J by 2 bases, with 14 bases between. This CDR3 spans 14 amino acids. From germline, CDR1 is SEHNR and CDR2 FQNEAQ (reference sequence). CDR3 coding DNA: TGTGCCAGCAGGTCGTCGGGGTTGACCTACGAGCAGTACTTC. This codes for CASRSSGLTYEQYF.

The CDR3 bases are TGTGCCAGCAGCCAGGCTAGCGGGAGGAGGGAGCAGTTCTTC. Amino acid sequence: CASSQASGRREQFF. This chain joins TRBV28 and TRBJ2-1; 11 nucleotides agree with TRBD2. The CDR3 covers 14 residues. The junction had 8 bases not matched to a gene; V was cut back by 6 bases and J by 10 bases. The germline V gene encodes CDR1 MDHEN and CDR2 SYDVKM.

The chain has TRBV6-5 and TRBJ2-7; 7 bases fit TRBD2. The V gene's germline CDR1 is MNHEY and CDR2 SVGAGI. Trimming cost V 4 bases and J 3 bases; bases outside gene matches: 6. The CDR3 spans 14 residues. CDR3 DNA: TGTGCCAGCAGTTCATCTAGCGGAGGCTACGAGCAGTACTTC. Its translation is CASSSSSGGYEQYF.

The chain employs TRBV27 and TRBJ2-7; 10 nucleotides align to TRBD1. This CDR3 region has 15 residues. Germline loops: CDR1 MNHEY, CDR2 SMNVEV (reference sequence). V gave up 5 bases and J gave up 6 bases; unmatched junction bases: 10. CDR3 sequence reads: CASSTWDRGPSEQYF. DNA for the CDR3: TGTGCCAGCAGTACCTGGGACAGGGGACCCTCCGAGCAGTACTTC.

V and J are TRBV4-1 and TRBJ1-2, with D possibly matching TRBD1 (5 bases). The V end was cut by 1 base, the J end by 4 bases, with 7 bases between. Germline V gene sequence: CDR1 MGHRA, CDR2 YSYEKL. The CDR3 has 13 residues. The CDR3 DNA follows: TGCGCCAGCAGCCAAGGCAGGGCCTATGGCTACACCTTC. Its translation is CASSQGRAYGYTF.

The V and J genes are TRBV10-3 and TRBJ2-7; the match to TRBD2 covers 7 bases. CDR1 is ENHRY, CDR2 SYGVKD, per germline. The CDR3 runs 15 residues. J gave up 2 bases and V 3 bases, and 7 bases lay outside the gene matches. The CDR3 sequence is CAISESGAATYEQYF. CDR3 sequence (DNA): TGTGCCATCAGTGAAAGCGGGGCGGCCACCTACGAGCAGTACTTC.

The chain couples TRBV10-3 to TRBJ1-1, with 11 bases that match TRBD1. V lost 6 bases and J lost 1; bases outside the gene matches: 1. Germline lookup yields CDR1 ENHRY and CDR2 SYGVKD. CDR3 length equals 14 residues. This chain's CDR3 is CAIRGTGGNTEAFF. In DNA form, the CDR3 reads TGTGCCATCAGGGGGACAGGGGGGAACACTGAAGCTTTCTTT.

The chain combines TRBV28 with TRBJ1-4; D is undetermined. The CDR3 has 15 residues. Germline loops: CDR1 MDHEN, CDR2 SYDVKM. V lost 6 bases and J lost 5, with 16 bases in between. CDR3 nucleotide sequence: TGTGCCAGCAGCCAAGGCGGCAGCCAGAATGAAAAACTGTTTTTT. Its protein product is CASSQGGSQNEKLFF.